The T cell receptor beta chain described here comes from a study of cytomegalovirus exposure and HLA in healthy donors. The CDR3 runs 14 residues. Findings and limits, study-wide: Fewer N-insertions (relative to the 666-donor mean) were reportedly seen in an Asian-associated ancestry cluster in a later analysis. The authors enumerated around 150 TCR beta chains as linked to cytomegalovirus.

PCR primers comprised 60 Vbeta and 13 Jbeta primers. Clones were read by immunoSEQ multiplex PCR, and TCRdb kept only the in-frame ones, dropping some. This table has some 190,000 clones, about three quarters appearing once. Points on this clone: The antigen is unknown.

The sequenced sample was PBMCs. The clonotype was recovered from a woman in her forties in good health and CMV-seronegative. The rearrangement uses TRBV21-1 and TRBJ1-2; the table's D call of TRBD1 was not tested on the DNA. TRBV21-1 is a listed pseudogene. The CDR3, as DNA: TGTGCCAGCAGCAGACCCGGACAGATCTATGGCTACACCTTC. Translated: CASSRPGQIYGYTF.